This T cell receptor (beta chain) was documented in a study of shared clonotypes between healthy human individuals. Study-wide context: Two women and a few men aged 18 to 49 made up the donors.

The CDR3 is 18 amino acids. V gave up 3 bases and J gave up 4 bases; unmatched junction bases: 15. CDR1 and CDR2 from the germline V gene are MGHRA and YSYEKL. Assay used: immunoSEQ multiplex PCR; TCRdb lists only in-frame clones, some missing. The table shows approximately 1,500,000 clones, with 95% to 99% occurring only once. This sequence originates from a man aged 25 to 40 in good health. The sample was naive CD4+ T cells sorted from blood. The subset: CD45RA+ positively selected. The chain recombines TRBV4-1 with TRBJ2-5; TRBD1 matches 9 bases. Here the CDR3 reads CASSHPGQGPTSRETQYF. DNA for the CDR3: TGCGCCAGCAGCCACCCCGGACAGGGGCCGACGAGCAGAGAGACCCAGTACTTC.